These 30 T cell receptor beta chains originate from one sample sequenced in a study of blood T cell repertoires in COVID-19. TCRdb keeps only in-frame clones here, not all; method: immunoSEQ multiplex PCR. The profile covers approximately 110,000 clones, with 80% to 90% appearing a single time and about 32% taken by the ten largest. The sequencing sample was made of peripheral blood. These receptors were taken from an elderly woman with acute or convalescent COVID-19.

V gene TRBV6-6 combines with J gene TRBJ2-2, with 10 bases fitting TRBD2. Germline V lookup: CDR1 MNHNY, CDR2 SVGAGI (reference sequence). Trimming at V came to 6 bases and at J to 4 bases, leaving 5 bases not matched to a gene. CDR3 length equals 15 residues. CDR3: CASRPGLAITGELFF. The CDR3 DNA reads TGTGCCAGCAGGCCGGGACTAGCGATCACCGGGGAGCTGTTTTTT.

The chain joins TRBV4-1 to TRBJ1-1, with D hard to call. This CDR3 contains 14 residues. CDR1 is MGHRA, CDR2 YSYEKL, per germline. The V end lost 1 base, the J end lost 2 bases, and 8 bases lay between the germline ends. The CDR3 DNA is TGCGCCAGCAGCCAAGTATCCAGAAACACTGAAGCTTTCTTT. Its protein is CASSQVSRNTEAFF.

This clone was picked up one time. The V and J genes are TRBV28 and TRBJ1-2, with D maybe TRBD1 (6 bases). The V gene lost 6 bases and the J gene lost 8 bases, with 10 bases spanning the gap. This CDR3 has 11 residues. Germline CDR1 MDHEN, CDR2 SYDVKM. DNA of the CDR3: TGTGCCAGCAGACCAGGGGTAGGCTACACCTTC. It codes for CASRPGVGYTF.

This chain links TRBV11-2 with TRBJ1-1; 9 bases are shared with TRBD1. Germline V lookup: CDR1 SGHAT, CDR2 FQNNGV. The CDR3 totals 14 residues. V lost 5 bases to trimming and J lost 5 bases; unmatched junction nucleotides: 6. The CDR3 DNA sequence: TGTGCCAGCAGCCAGACAGGGGGAGGAACTGAAGCTTTCTTT. The encoded protein is CASSQTGGGTEAFF.

The V call is TRBV10-3, the J call TRBJ1-2, with 7 nucleotides matching TRBD1. V shed 6 bases, J shed 0 bases, and the junction held 4 bases outside the gene matches. Germline V lookup: CDR1 ENHRY, CDR2 SYGVKD. This CDR3 has 14 residues. The CDR3 coding sequence is TGTGCCATCAGCCGACAGGGAACTAACTATGGCTACACCTTC. It is translated as CAISRQGTNYGYTF.

The rearrangement uses TRBV28 and TRBJ1-1, with 8 bases that match TRBD1. J lost 1 base, V lost 4 bases, and 2 bases had no gene match. CDR1 and CDR2 (germline): MDHEN, SYDVKM. The CDR3 runs to 14 residues. CDR3: CASSSGTGNTEAFF. The CDR3 DNA reads as TGTGCCAGCAGTTCCGGGACAGGGAACACTGAAGCTTTCTTT. The full variable domain, completed using reference TRBV28 and TRBJ1-1, is DVKVTQSSRYLVKRTGEKVFLECVQDMDHENMFWYRQDPGLGLRLIYFSYDVKMKEKGDIPEGYSVSREKKERFSLILESASTNQTSMYLCASSSGTGNTEAFFGQGTRLTVV.

The chain uses TRBV5-1 and TRBJ2-7, with 11 bases aligning to TRBD1. The V gene end was trimmed by 4 bases and the J gene end by 3 bases; junction bases not matched to a gene: 12. Germline-derived CDR1 and CDR2 are SGHRS and YFSETQ. The CDR3 contains 17 residues. Written as DNA, the CDR3 is TGCGCCAGCAGCCCCGCCGCTGGGGGACAGGGGGGCTACGAGCAGTACTTC. Protein: CASSPAAGGQGGYEQYF.

The gene calls are TRBV5-5 and TRBJ1-6, with D perhaps matching TRBD1 (5 bases). V gave up 3 bases and J gave up 9 bases, with 19 bases separating them. The CDR3 has 16 residues. From germline, CDR1 is SGHKS and CDR2 YYEKEE (reference sequence). The CDR3 here is CASSSIWADDSSPLHF. In DNA, the CDR3 is TGTGCCAGCAGCTCCATCTGGGCAGACGACAGTTCACCCCTCCACTTT.

V is TRBV7-2 and J is TRBJ2-1; no clear D. The ends were cut back, 3 bases at V and 1 base at J, with 10 bases in the middle. The CDR3 is 15 residues long. Looked up from germline, CDR1 is SGHTA and CDR2 is FQGNSA. DNA for the CDR3: TGTGCCAGCAGCTTCGCTCCAACTTCCTACAATGAGCAGTTCTTC. Its translation is CASSFAPTSYNEQFF.

The V call is TRBV6-1, the J call TRBJ1-5; TRBD1 agrees at 10 bases. V gave up 4 bases and J gave up 5 bases; unmatched junction bases: 14. Germline CDR1 MNHNS, CDR2 SASEGT. CDR3 length equals 18 residues. The CDR3 sequence is CASSGGTGASFGHQPQHF. DNA for the CDR3: TGTGCCAGCAGTGGAGGGACAGGGGCAAGCTTTGGCCATCAGCCCCAGCATTTT.

This rearrangement joins TRBV12-3 or TRBV12-4 to TRBJ2-2; no reliable D call. This CDR3 comprises 12 residues. V lost 4 bases, J lost 4 bases, and 4 bases lay in between. This chain's CDR3 is CASSSFTGELFF. The DNA of the CDR3 is TGTGCCAGCAGTTCCTTCACCGGGGAGCTGTTTTTT.

The gene calls are TRBV19 and TRBJ2-2; D might be TRBD1 (6 bases). This CDR3 comprises 15 residues. Germline CDR1 reads LNHDA; CDR2 reads SQIVND (reference sequence). Trimming shortened V by 8 bases and J by 5 bases, and 18 bases separated the two germline ends. CDR3 in amino acids: CASRLRQVPTGELFF. The CDR3, as DNA: TGTGCCAGTCGTTTAAGACAGGTGCCTACCGGGGAGCTGTTTTTT.

The chain recombines TRBV7-2 with TRBJ1-1, with D uncertain. The germline gives CDR1 SGHTA, CDR2 FQGNSA. With 1 base removed from V and 0 bases from J, the gap between germline ends came to 9 bases. This CDR3 has 15 residues. The CDR3 nucleotides read TGTGCCAGCAGCTTAGTGGCGGCTATGAACACTGAAGCTTTCTTT. The encoded protein is CASSLVAAMNTEAFF.

V usage is TRBV7-2 and J usage is TRBJ2-3; TRBD2 is a possible D gene (5 bases). With 5 bases removed from V and 3 bases from J, the gap between germline ends came to 15 bases. Germline V gives CDR1 SGHTA, CDR2 FQGNSA. This CDR3 contains 15 residues. The CDR3 nucleotides are TGTGCCAGCAGCCCACTAGGGCAGAGGACAGATACGCAGTATTTT. Its translation is CASSPLGQRTDTQYF.

This clone has just one count. The chain recombines TRBV12-5 with TRBJ1-6, with D hard to call. CDR1 and CDR2 (germline): LGHNT, FRNRAP. V was pared by 6 bases and J by 8 bases, with 8 bases between. This CDR3 is built from 12 residues. The CDR3 nucleotides read TGTGCTAGTGGGCGACACGATTCACCCCTCCACTTT. Protein product: CASGRHDSPLHF.

The chain combines TRBV6-5 with TRBJ1-2, with a possible D match to TRBD1 (5 bases). The CDR3 has 13 amino acids. Germline V gives CDR1 MNHEY, CDR2 SVGAGI. The V end was cut by 6 bases, the J end by 7 bases, with 15 bases between. The CDR3 nucleotides are TGTGCCAGCAGCCTCGAAGGGGTCGGTGGCTACACCTTC. It translates to CASSLEGVGGYTF.

The chain combines TRBV3-1 (or the pseudogene TRBV3-2) with TRBJ2-6; TRBD1 might be the D (5 bases). This CDR3 has 17 amino acids. V shed 4 bases and J shed 0 bases, with 13 bases lying between them. Germline CDR1 reads LGHDT; CDR2 reads YNNKEL (reference sequence). CDR3 amino acids: CASSPPDTRSGANVLTF. CDR3 sequence (DNA): TGTGCCAGCAGCCCGCCGGACACTCGCTCTGGGGCCAACGTCCTGACTTTC.

V and J are TRBV5-4 and TRBJ2-2; 8 positions match TRBD1. Germline CDR1 and CDR2: SGHNT and YYREEE (reference sequence). The CDR3 consists of 16 residues. V was clipped by 5 bases and J by 0 bases; unmatched bases: 6. The CDR3 DNA reads as TGTGCCAGCAGGACCGGGACAGGAGCGAACACCGGGGAGCTGTTTTTT. Protein sequence: CASRTGTGANTGELFF.

The rearrangement joins TRBV3-1 (or the pseudogene TRBV3-2) to TRBJ2-1, with 7 bases matching TRBD2. Germline CDR1 is LGHDT and CDR2 is YNNKEL (reference sequence). The length of the CDR3 is 13 residues. The V segment lost 4 bases and the J segment 9 bases; nucleotides outside the gene matches: 6. The CDR3 nucleotides are TGTGCCAGCAGCCCCGGACTAGTGGGTGAGCAGTTCTTC. This gives the protein CASSPGLVGEQFF.

The gene calls are TRBV6-6 and TRBJ1-5; maybe TRBD1 (5 bases). The CDR3 extends over 20 amino acids. The V gene lost 5 bases and the J gene lost 0 bases, with 26 bases spanning the gap. Germline lookup yields CDR1 MNHNY and CDR2 SVGAGI (reference sequence). The DNA for the CDR3 is TGTGCCAGCAGTCTACACTTCCCAGGGCTCCCTCAGATTAGCAATCAGCCCCAGCATTTT. Its translation: CASSLHFPGLPQISNQPQHF.

The chain joins TRBV9 to TRBJ2-2; no reliable D call. The CDR3 length is 13 residues. Germline V gives CDR1 SGDLS, CDR2 YYNGEE. V gave up 1 base and J gave up 4 bases, with 5 bases separating them. The CDR3 here is CASSVTATGELFF. The CDR3 nucleotides read TGTGCCAGCAGCGTAACAGCCACCGGGGAGCTGTTTTTT.

The rearrangement uses TRBV3-1 (or the pseudogene TRBV3-2) and TRBJ2-7; 8 bases line up with TRBD2. Per the germline V gene, CDR1 is LGHDT and CDR2 is YNNKEL (reference sequence). The CDR3 length is 17 residues. V lost 1 base, J lost 3 bases, and 11 bases stayed unmatched. The CDR3 reads CASSQALSRGAHYEQYF. The CDR3, as DNA: TGTGCCAGCAGCCAAGCTCTGTCGCGGGGGGCTCACTACGAGCAGTACTTC.

In its sample, this clone was seen a few times. The rearrangement uses TRBV10-3 and TRBJ2-7, with TRBD1 identical over 11 bases. V shed 10 bases, J shed 3 bases, and the junction held 17 bases outside the gene matches. The germline V gene encodes CDR1 ENHRY and CDR2 SYGVKD. This CDR3 contains 17 residues. The CDR3: CATLDSGTGGGYYEQYF. The CDR3 nucleotides are TGTGCCACATTGGACTCCGGGACAGGGGGGGGGTACTACGAGCAGTACTTC.

The genes are TRBV19 and TRBJ1-6; TRBD1 matches 7 bases. V trimming: 4 bases; J trimming: 6 bases; junction bases outside the gene matches: 9. The germline gives CDR1 LNHDA, CDR2 SQIVND (reference sequence). The CDR3 sequence is 16 residues long. This CDR3 is CASSTTGQRFNSPLHF. CDR3 DNA sequence: TGTGCCAGTAGTACAACGGGACAGCGGTTTAATTCACCCCTCCACTTT.

This chain uses TRBV19 with TRBJ2-7; 8 nucleotides line up with TRBD1. Germline V gene data show CDR1 as LNHDA and CDR2 as SQIVND (reference sequence). The CDR3 contains 15 residues. V shed 3 bases and J 3 bases; nucleotides not matched to a gene: 7. The CDR3 is CASSIGGTGLYEQYF. DNA of the CDR3: TGTGCCAGTAGTATTGGTGGGACAGGTCTCTACGAGCAGTACTTC.

The chain joins TRBV21-1 to TRBJ1-5; TRBD1 was called by the table and not checked on the DNA. TRBV21-1 is designated a pseudogene. The CDR3 sequence is 14 residues long. The CDR3 DNA sequence: TGTGCCAGCAGACCGGGACAGGGTTGTCAGCCCCAGCATTTT. Translated, it gives CASRPGQGCQPQHF.

The gene calls are TRBV19 and TRBJ1-1, with D possibly matching TRBD1 (6 bases). Germline values: CDR1 LNHDA, CDR2 SQIVND (reference sequence). The V and J ends lost 9 bases and 5 bases respectively, with 19 bases between them. The length of the CDR3 is 14 residues. The chain's CDR3 is CASAETGSWTEAFF. CDR3 DNA sequence: TGTGCCAGCGCCGAAACAGGGTCTTGGACTGAAGCTTTCTTT.

The chain employs TRBV21-1 and TRBJ2-2; the table names TRBD1, a call not compared with the DNA. TRBV21-1 has pseudogene status. The CDR3 is made up of 14 amino acids. CDR3 DNA sequence: TGTGCCAGCAGCAAGTCAGGGGTTGCCGGGGAGCTGTTTTTT. This sequence encodes CASSKSGVAGELFF.

This clone has a single count. The V call is TRBV30, the J call TRBJ1-2; D is unclear. The germline V gene has CDR1 GTSNPN and CDR2 SVGIG (reference sequence). The length of the CDR3 is 13 residues. Trimming took off 2 bases at V and 4 bases at J, with 11 bases between the two ends. This CDR3 is CAWSPTVVYGYTF. The DNA for the CDR3 is TGTGCCTGGAGTCCTACAGTGGTCTATGGCTACACCTTC.

This clone was recorded only once. J is TRBJ1-5 and V is TRBV28; 7 nucleotides line up with TRBD1. The CDR3 has 14 amino acids. Per germline, CDR1 MDHEN and CDR2 SYDVKM. The junction had 7 bases not matched to a gene; V was cut back by 6 bases and J by 5 bases. The CDR3 is CASRPEGAHQPQHF. In DNA, the CDR3 is TGTGCCAGCAGACCCGAGGGGGCCCATCAGCCCCAGCATTTT.